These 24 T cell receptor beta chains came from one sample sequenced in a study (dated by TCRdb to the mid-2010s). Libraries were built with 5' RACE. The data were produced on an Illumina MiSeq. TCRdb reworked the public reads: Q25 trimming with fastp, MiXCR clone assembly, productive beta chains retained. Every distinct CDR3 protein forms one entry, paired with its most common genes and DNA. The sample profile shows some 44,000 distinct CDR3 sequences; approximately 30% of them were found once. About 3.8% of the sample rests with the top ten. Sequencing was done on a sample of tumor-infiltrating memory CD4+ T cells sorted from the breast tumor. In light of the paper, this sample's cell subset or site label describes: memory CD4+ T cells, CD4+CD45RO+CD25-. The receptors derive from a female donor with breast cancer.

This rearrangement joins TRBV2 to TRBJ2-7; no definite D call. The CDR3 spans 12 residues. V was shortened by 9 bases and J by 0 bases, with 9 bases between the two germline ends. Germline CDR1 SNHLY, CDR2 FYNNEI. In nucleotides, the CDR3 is TGTGCCAGAGAATCGTTCTCCTACGAGCAGTACTTC. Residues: CARESFSYEQYF. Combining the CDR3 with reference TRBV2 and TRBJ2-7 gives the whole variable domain EPEVTQTPSHQVTQMGQEVILRCVPISNHLYFYWYRQILGQKVEFLVSFYNNEISEKSEIFDDQFSVERPDGSNFTLKIRSTKLEDSAMYFCARESFSYEQYFGPGTRLTVT.

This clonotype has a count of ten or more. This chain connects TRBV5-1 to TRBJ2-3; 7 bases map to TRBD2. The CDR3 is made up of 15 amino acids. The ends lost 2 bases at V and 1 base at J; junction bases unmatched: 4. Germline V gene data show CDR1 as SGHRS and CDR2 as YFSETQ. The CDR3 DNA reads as TGCGCCAGCAGCTTAGGCGGGAGTGGCACAGATACGCAGTATTTT. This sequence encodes CASSLGGSGTDTQYF.

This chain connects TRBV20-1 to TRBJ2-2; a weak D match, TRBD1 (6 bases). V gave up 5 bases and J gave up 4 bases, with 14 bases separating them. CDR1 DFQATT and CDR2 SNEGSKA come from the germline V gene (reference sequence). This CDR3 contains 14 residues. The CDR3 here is CSAHRASSTGELFF. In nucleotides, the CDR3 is TGCAGTGCTCACAGGGCCTCGAGCACCGGGGAGCTGTTTTTT.

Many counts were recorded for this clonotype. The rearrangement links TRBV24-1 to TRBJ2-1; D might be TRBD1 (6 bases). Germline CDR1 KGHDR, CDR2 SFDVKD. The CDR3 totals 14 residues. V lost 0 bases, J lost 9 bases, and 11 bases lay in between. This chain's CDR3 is CATSDLVGRGEQFF. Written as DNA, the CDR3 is TGTGCCACCAGTGATTTGGTGGGCAGGGGTGAGCAGTTCTTC.

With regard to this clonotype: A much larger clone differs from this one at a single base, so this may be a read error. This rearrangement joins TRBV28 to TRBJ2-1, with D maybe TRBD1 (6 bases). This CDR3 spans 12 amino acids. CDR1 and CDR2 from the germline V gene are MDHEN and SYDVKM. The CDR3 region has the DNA TGTGCCAGCAGTTTATGGGACAGTGAGCAGTGCTTC. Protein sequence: CASSLWDSEQCF. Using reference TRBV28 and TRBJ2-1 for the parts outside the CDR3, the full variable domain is DVKVTQSSRYLVKRTGEKVFLECVQDMDHENMFWYRQDPGLGLRLIYFSYDVKMKEKGDIPEGYSVSREKKERFSLILESASTNQTSMYLCASSLWDSEQCFGPGTRLTVL.

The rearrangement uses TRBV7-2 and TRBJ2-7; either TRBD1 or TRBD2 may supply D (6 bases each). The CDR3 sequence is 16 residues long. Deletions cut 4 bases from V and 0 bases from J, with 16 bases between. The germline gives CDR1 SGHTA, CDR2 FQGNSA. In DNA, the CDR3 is TGTGCCAGCAGCTGGGGGGCGGGACTTCTCTCCTACGAGCAGTACTTC. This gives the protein CASSWGAGLLSYEQYF.

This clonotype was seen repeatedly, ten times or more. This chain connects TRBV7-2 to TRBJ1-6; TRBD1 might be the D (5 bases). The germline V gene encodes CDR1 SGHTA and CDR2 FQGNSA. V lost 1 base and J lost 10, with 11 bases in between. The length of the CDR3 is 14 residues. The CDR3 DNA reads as TGTGCCAGCAGCTTAGAGCTGGGGCGGTCACCCCTCCACTTT. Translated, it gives CASSLELGRSPLHF.

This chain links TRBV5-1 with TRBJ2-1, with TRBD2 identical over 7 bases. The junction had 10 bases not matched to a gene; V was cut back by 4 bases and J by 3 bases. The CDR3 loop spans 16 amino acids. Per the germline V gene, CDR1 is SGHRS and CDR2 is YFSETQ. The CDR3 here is CASSRGWAGDYNEQFF. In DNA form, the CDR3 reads TGCGCCAGCAGCCGGGGATGGGCGGGAGACTACAATGAGCAGTTCTTC.

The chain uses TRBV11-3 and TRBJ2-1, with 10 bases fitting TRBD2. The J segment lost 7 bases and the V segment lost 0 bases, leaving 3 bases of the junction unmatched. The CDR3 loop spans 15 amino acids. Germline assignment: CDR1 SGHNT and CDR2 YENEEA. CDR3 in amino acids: CASSLDPTSGNEQFF. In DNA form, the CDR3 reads TGTGCCAGCAGCTTAGATCCGACTAGCGGGAATGAGCAGTTCTTC.

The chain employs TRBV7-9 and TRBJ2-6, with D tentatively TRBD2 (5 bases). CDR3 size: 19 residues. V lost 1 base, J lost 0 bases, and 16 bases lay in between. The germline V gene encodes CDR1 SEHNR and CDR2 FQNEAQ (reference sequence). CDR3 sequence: CASSLGLRTDSSGANVLTF. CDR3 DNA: TGTGCCAGCAGCTTAGGATTAAGGACGGACTCCTCTGGGGCCAACGTCCTGACTTTC.

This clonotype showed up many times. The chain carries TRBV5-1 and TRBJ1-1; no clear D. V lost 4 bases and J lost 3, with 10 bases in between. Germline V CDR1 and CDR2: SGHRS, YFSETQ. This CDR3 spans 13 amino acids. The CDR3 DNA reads TGCGCCAGCAGCCTCATCCTGGACACTGAAGCTTTCTTT. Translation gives CASSLILDTEAFF.

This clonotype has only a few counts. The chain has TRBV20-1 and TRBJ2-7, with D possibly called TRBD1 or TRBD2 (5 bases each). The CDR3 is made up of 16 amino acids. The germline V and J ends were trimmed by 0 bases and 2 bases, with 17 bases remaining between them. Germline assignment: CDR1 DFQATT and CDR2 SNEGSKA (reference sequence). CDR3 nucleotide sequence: TGCAGTGCTAGAGATCCGCGAGGGGAAAGAACCTACGAGCAGTACTTC. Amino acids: CSARDPRGERTYEQYF.

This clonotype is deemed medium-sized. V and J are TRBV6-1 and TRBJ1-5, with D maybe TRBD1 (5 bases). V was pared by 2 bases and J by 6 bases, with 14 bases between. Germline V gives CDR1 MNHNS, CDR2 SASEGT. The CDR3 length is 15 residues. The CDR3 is CASSESQERGQPQHF. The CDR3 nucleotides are TGTGCCAGCAGTGAAAGCCAAGAAAGGGGTCAGCCCCAGCATTTT.

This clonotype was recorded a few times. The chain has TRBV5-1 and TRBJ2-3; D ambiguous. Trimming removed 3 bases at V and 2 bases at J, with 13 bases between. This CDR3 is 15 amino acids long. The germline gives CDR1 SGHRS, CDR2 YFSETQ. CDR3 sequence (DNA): TGCGCCAGCAGCTCCCCGGACGGGCCCACAGATACGCAGTATTTT. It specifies CASSSPDGPTDTQYF.

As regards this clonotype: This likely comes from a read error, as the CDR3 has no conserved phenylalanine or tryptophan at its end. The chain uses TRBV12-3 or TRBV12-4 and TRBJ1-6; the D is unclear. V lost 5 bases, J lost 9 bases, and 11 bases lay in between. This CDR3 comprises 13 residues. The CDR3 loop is CASSPGPGSPLHL. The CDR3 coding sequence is TGTGCCAGCAGTCCCGGTCCGGGTTCACCCCTCCACCTT.

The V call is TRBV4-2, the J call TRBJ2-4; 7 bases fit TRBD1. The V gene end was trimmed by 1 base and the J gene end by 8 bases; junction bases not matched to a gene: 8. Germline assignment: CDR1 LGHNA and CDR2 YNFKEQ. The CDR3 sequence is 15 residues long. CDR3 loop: CASSQAREGGHIQYF. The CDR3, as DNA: TGTGCCAGCAGCCAAGCACGGGAAGGGGGCCACATTCAGTACTTC.

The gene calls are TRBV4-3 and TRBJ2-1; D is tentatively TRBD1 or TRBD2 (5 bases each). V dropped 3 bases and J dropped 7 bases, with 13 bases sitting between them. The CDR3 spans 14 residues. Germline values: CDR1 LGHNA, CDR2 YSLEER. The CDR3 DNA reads TGCGCCAGCAGCCAGGATTTCGGGGCGAATGAGCAGTTCTTC. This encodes CASSQDFGANEQFF.

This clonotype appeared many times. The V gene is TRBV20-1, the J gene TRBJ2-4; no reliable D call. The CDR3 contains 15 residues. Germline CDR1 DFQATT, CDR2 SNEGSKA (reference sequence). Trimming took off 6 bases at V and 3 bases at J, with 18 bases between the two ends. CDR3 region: CSASPSWEDKNIQYF. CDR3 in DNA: TGCAGTGCATCTCCCAGTTGGGAAGACAAAAACATTCAGTACTTC.

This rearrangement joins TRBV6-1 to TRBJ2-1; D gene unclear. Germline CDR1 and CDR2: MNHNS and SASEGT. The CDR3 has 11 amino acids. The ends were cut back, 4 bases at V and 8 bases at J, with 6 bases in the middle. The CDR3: CASSVWYEQFF. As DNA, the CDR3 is TGTGCCAGCAGTGTATGGTATGAGCAGTTCTTC.

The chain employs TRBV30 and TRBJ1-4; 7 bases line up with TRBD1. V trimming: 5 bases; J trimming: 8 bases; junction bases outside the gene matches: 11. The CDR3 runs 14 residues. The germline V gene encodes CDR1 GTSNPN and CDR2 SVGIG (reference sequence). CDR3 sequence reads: CAWDPTGRQEKLFF. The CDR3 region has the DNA TGTGCCTGGGATCCGACAGGGAGACAGGAAAAACTGTTTTTT. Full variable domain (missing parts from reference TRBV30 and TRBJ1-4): SQTIHQWPATLVQPVGSPLSLECTVEGTSNPNLYWYRQAAGRGLQLLFYSVGIGQISSEVPQNLSASRPQDRQFILSSKKLLLSDSGFYLCAWDPTGRQEKLFFGSGTQLSVL.

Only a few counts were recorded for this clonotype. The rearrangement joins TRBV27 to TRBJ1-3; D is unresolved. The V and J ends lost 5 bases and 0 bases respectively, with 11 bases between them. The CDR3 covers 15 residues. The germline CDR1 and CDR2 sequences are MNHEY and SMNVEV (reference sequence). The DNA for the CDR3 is TGTGCCAGCAGTATGACACGGAGCTCTGGAAACACCATATATTTT. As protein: CASSMTRSSGNTIYF.

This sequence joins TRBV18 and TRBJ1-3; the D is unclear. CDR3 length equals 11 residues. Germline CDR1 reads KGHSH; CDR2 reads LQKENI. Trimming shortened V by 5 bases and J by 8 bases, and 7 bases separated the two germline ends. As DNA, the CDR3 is TGTGCCAGCTCATCCCAACACACCATATATTTT. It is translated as CASSSQHTIYF. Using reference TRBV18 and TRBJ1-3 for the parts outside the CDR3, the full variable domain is NAGVMQNPRHLVRRRGQEARLRCSPMKGHSHVYWYRQLPEEGLKFMVYLQKENIIDESGMPKERFSAEFPKEGPSILRIQQVVRGDSAAYFCASSSQHTIYFGEGSWLTVV.

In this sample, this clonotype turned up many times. DNA for the CDR3: TGTGCCAGCCTACACACCGCCAGTCTCTATGGCTACACCTTC. Translation: CASLHTASLYGYTF. The chain uses TRBV5-6 and TRBJ1-2; the D is unclear. Trimming shortened V by 7 bases and J by 4 bases, and 17 bases separated the two germline ends. The CDR3 contains 14 residues. Germline values: CDR1 SGHDT, CDR2 YYEEEE.

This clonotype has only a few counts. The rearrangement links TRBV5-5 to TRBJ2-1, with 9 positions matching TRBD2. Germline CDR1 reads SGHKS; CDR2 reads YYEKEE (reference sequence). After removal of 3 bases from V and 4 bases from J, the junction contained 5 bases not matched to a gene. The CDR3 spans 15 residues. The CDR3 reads CASSSGLADYNEQFF. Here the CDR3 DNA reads TGTGCCAGCAGCTCGGGACTAGCAGATTACAATGAGCAGTTCTTC.